What follows are 14 T cell receptor beta chains derived from one specimen sequenced in a study of CD8 T cells in Susac syndrome (dated by TCRdb to the late 2010s). The library came from the immunoSEQ multiplex PCR assay. RNA was extracted using the RNeasy kit, and about 0.45 to 1 microgram was reverse transcribed with random hexamers. TCRdb itself trimmed the public reads at Q25 with fastp, ran MiXCR and retained productive beta chains. Merged by CDR3 protein, the rows form single entries marked with the most common genes and DNA. This sample lists more than 80,000 distinct CDR3 sequences; approximately 94% were detected once. The ten most abundant clones make up 0.4% to 0.5% of the sample. The material sequenced was CD8+ T cells from PBMCs. Every receptor here comes from a human donor with Susac syndrome.

This chain uses TRBV3-1 with TRBJ1-1; TRBD1 aligns across 7 bases. The ends lost 4 bases at V and 4 bases at J; junction bases unmatched: 9. This CDR3 is built from 15 residues. Germline assignment: CDR1 LGHDT and CDR2 YNNKEL (reference sequence). This chain's CDR3 is CASSLATGVGTEAFF. CDR3 nucleotides: TGTGCCAGCAGCCTAGCTACAGGGGTGGGCACTGAAGCTTTCTTT. The variable domain in full, with the rest retrieved from reference TRBV3-1 and TRBJ1-1, is DTAVSQTPKYLVTQMGNDKSIKCEQNLGHDTMYWYKQDSKKFLKIMFSYNNKELIINETVPNRFSPKSPDKAHLNLHINSLELGDSAVYFCASSLATGVGTEAFFGQGTRLTVV.

This clonotype came up once. CDR3 sequence (DNA): TGTGCCAGCAGTTCAGGGGGCGCGGTAGTTGGCTACACCTTC. This encodes CASSSGGAVVGYTF. The chain recombines TRBV27 with TRBJ1-2; 8 positions match TRBD1. The CDR3 has 14 residues. CDR1 and CDR2 (germline): MNHEY, SMNVEV (reference sequence). The V and J ends lost 4 bases and 7 bases, in that order; junction bases with no gene match: 8.

The V and J genes are TRBV9 and TRBJ2-3; D may correspond to TRBD1 or TRBD2 (7 bases each). The germline V and J ends were trimmed by 1 base and 4 bases, with 19 bases remaining between them. Germline V gene data show CDR1 as SGDLS and CDR2 as YYNGEE. The CDR3 covers 17 residues. For the CDR3, the DNA is TGTGCCAGCAGCGTAATGCGGGAGAGACAGGGACCAGATACGCAGTATTTT. Amino acid sequence: CASSVMRERQGPDTQYF. The full variable domain, in which reference TRBV9 and TRBJ2-3 provide the parts outside the CDR3, is DSGVTQTPKHLITATGQRVTLRCSPRSGDLSVYWYQQSLDQGLQFLIQYYNGEERAKGNILERFSAQQFPDLHSELNLSSLELGDSALYFCASSVMRERQGPDTQYFGPGTRLTVL.

This sequence joins TRBV6-2 or TRBV6-3 and TRBJ1-5, with D unclear. Germline CDR1 is MNHEY and CDR2 is SVGEGT. The CDR3 has 13 amino acids. Trimming removed 6 bases from V and 4 bases from J, with 10 bases in between. The CDR3 sequence is CASRGKVNQPQHF. The CDR3 DNA sequence: TGTGCCAGCAGAGGAAAAGTGAATCAGCCCCAGCATTTT.

The genes are TRBV19 and TRBJ1-1; 8 bases agree with TRBD1. Losses at the gene ends were 3 bases for V and 5 bases for J; bases not matched to a gene: 5. The CDR3 is 14 amino acids. Germline CDR1 is LNHDA and CDR2 is SQIVND (reference sequence). CDR3 DNA: TGTGCCAGTAGTATTCGGACAGGGTCAACTGAAGCTTTCTTT. Amino acids: CASSIRTGSTEAFF.

This chain uses TRBV9 with TRBJ1-3; 7 bases are a match to TRBD1. This CDR3 is built from 15 residues. With V trimmed by 4 bases and J by 2 bases, 6 bases remained unmatched. Germline V lookup: CDR1 SGDLS, CDR2 YYNGEE. CDR3 coding DNA: TGTGCCAGCAGCACAGCAGGGGGAGCTGGAAACACCATATATTTT. This encodes CASSTAGGAGNTIYF.

The chain carries TRBV9 and TRBJ1-1; 7 bases agree with TRBD1. The CDR3 totals 16 residues. V lost 0 bases to trimming and J lost 0 bases; unmatched junction nucleotides: 5. Looked up from germline, CDR1 is SGDLS and CDR2 is YYNGEE. The CDR3 here is CASSVGWDSLNTEAFF. The DNA for the CDR3 is TGTGCCAGCAGCGTAGGTTGGGACAGCCTGAACACTGAAGCTTTCTTT.

The gene calls are TRBV5-4 and TRBJ1-6; TRBD1 agrees at 8 bases. The germline V gene has CDR1 SGHNT and CDR2 YYREEE (reference sequence). J lost 10 bases, V lost 0 bases, and 6 bases had no gene match. The CDR3 length is 15 residues. CDR3 residues: CASSLERTGRSPLHF. Written as DNA, the CDR3 is TGTGCCAGCAGCTTGGAACGGACAGGGAGATCACCCCTCCACTTT.

A remark on this clonotype: Relative to the germline gene, one junction end is altered; a read error may explain this. The gene calls are TRBV13 and TRBJ1-4, with 7 bases that match TRBD1. The CDR3 totals 9 residues. Germline-derived CDR1 and CDR2 are PRHDT and FYEKMQ (reference sequence). The CDR3 DNA is TGTGCCAGCAGCCTTGGGACAGTTTTT. Its translation: CASSLGTVF.

In this sample, this clonotype turned up once. The chain couples TRBV29-1 to TRBJ2-7; D is possibly TRBD1 (5 bases). Trimming took off 5 bases at V and 1 base at J, with 15 bases between the two ends. The CDR3 length is 14 residues. Germline V gene data show CDR1 as SQVTM and CDR2 as ANQGSEA. The CDR3 region is CSVLWTSGSYEQYF. The DNA for the CDR3 is TGCAGCGTTCTTTGGACATCAGGTTCCTACGAGCAGTACTTC.

This chain links TRBV27 with TRBJ1-1; no clear D. This CDR3 is 13 amino acids long. Germline V lookup: CDR1 MNHEY, CDR2 SMNVEV (reference sequence). V was shortened by 3 bases and J by 0 bases, with 5 bases between the two germline ends. The chain's CDR3 is CASSFDLNTEAFF. The CDR3 DNA reads as TGTGCCAGCAGTTTTGATCTGAACACTGAAGCTTTCTTT.

V usage is TRBV9 and J usage is TRBJ2-5, with D perhaps TRBD2 (5 bases). Trimming stripped 4 bases from V and 3 bases from J, with 13 bases between. Germline lookup yields CDR1 SGDLS and CDR2 YYNGEE. The CDR3 is made up of 14 amino acids. The CDR3 protein is CASSTRWGEETQYF. The CDR3 DNA reads TGTGCCAGCAGCACCCGGTGGGGAGAAGAGACCCAGTACTTC.

The rearrangement links TRBV4-2 to TRBJ2-7; D is undetermined. V was pared by 0 bases and J by 6 bases, with 15 bases between. This CDR3 contains 15 residues. Germline CDR1 LGHNA, CDR2 YNFKEQ. Here the CDR3 reads CASSQDHQAVVEQYF. DNA for the CDR3: TGTGCCAGCAGCCAAGATCATCAGGCTGTTGTCGAGCAGTACTTC.

The chain couples TRBV7-9 to TRBJ2-3, with D unclear. V lost 5 bases to trimming and J lost 3 bases, with 18 bases between them. This CDR3 is 16 amino acids long. Looked up from germline, CDR1 is SEHNR and CDR2 is FQNEAQ (reference sequence). CDR3 sequence (DNA): TGTGCCAGCAGCCACCCCGCATCGCAGGTGACAGATACGCAGTATTTT. Translation gives CASSHPASQVTDTQYF.